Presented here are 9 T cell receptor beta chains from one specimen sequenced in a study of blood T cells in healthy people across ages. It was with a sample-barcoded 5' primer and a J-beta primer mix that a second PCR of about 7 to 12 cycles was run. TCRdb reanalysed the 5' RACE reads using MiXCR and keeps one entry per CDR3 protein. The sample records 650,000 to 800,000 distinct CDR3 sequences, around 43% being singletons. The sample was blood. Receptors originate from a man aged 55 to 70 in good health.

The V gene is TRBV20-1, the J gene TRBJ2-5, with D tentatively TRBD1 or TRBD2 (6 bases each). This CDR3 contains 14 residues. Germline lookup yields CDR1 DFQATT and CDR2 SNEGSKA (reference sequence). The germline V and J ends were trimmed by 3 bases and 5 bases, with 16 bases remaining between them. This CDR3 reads CSAREGVQGETQYF. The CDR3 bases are TGCAGTGCTAGGGAGGGGGTTCAAGGGGAGACCCAGTACTTC.

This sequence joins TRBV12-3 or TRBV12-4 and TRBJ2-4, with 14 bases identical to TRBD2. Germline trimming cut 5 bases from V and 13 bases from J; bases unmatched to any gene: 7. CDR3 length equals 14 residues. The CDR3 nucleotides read TGTGCCAGCAGTCGACTAGCGGGGGGGCAGGAGCAGTACTTC. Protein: CASSRLAGGQEQYF.

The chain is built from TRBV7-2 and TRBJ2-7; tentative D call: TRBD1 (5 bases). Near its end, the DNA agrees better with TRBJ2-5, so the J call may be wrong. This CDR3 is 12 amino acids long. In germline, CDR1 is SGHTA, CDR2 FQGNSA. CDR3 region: CASSLLGATQYF. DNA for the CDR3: TGTGCCAGCAGCTTATTAGGGGCGACCCAGTACTTC.

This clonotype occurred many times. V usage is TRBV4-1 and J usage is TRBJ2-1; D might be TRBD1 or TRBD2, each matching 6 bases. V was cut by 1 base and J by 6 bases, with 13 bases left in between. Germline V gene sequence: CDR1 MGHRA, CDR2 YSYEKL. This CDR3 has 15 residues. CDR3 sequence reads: CASSQGPGASNEQFF. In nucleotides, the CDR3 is TGCGCCAGCAGCCAAGGTCCGGGGGCTAGCAATGAGCAGTTCTTC.

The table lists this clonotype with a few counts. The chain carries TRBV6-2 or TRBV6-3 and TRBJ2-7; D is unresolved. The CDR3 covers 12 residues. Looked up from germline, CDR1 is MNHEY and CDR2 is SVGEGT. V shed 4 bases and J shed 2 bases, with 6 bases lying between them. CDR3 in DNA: TGTGCCAGCAGTTCGCAGACCTACGAGCAGTACTTC. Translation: CASSSQTYEQYF.

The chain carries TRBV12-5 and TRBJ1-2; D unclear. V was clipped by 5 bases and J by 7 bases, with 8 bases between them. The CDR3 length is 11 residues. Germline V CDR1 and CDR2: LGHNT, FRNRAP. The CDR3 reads CASGILSGYTF. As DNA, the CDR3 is TGTGCTAGTGGTATTCTTTCTGGCTACACCTTC.

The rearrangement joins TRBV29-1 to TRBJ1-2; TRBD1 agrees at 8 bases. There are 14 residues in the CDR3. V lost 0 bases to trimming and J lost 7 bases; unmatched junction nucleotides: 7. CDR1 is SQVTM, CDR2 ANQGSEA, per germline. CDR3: CSVEESRGLSGYTF. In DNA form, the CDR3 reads TGCAGCGTTGAAGAGTCCAGGGGGCTAAGTGGCTACACCTTC.

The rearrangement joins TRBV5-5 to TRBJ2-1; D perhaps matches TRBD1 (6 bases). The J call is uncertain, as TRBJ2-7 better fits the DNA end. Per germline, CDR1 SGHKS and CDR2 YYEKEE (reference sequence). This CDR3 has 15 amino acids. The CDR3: CASSGTGSSYNEQYF. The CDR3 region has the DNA TGTGCCAGCAGCGGTACAGGGAGCTCCTACAATGAGCAGTACTTC.

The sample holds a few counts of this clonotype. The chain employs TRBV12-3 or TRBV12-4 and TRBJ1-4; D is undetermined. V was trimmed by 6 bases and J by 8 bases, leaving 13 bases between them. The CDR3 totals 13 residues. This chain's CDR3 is CASSRDMEEKLFF. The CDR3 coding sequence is TGTGCCAGCAGCAGAGACATGGAAGAAAAACTGTTTTTT.